This note documents a single T cell receptor beta chain sequence. As yet, its antigen is unknown. The data stem from a study of CXCR3-negative and CXCR3-positive naive CD8 T cells. The study's findings and limits: Unlike memory cells, which differed, naive CXCR3-negative and CXCR3-positive cells had similar TRBV-TRBJ usage. After cryopreservation, expression of CXCR3 was partially reduced, and most assays were run with fresh PBMCs. Sequencing showed both naive subsets with comparably high diversity, and memory CD8+ cells much lower.

Germline CDR1 SQVTM, CDR2 ANQGSEA. This CDR3 region has 13 residues. The authors made the TRB cDNA libraries by 5' RACE using UMI labels. TCRdb reprocessed the 5' RACE reads and keeps a single row for each CDR3 protein, giving no DNA. Here the sample table reports 37,000 or so distinct CDR3 sequences. Triplicate sorts, 300,000 cells apiece, were made for each CD8+ T cell subset. The genes are TRBV29-1 and TRBJ1-6; checking the TCRdb D call of TRBD1 is not possible without DNA. The origin of this receptor is a human donor in good health. Some clones in this sample may be carry-over from other donors' samples. Sequenced sample: memory CD8+ T cells from blood. Here the CDR3 reads CSVRDADNSPLHF.